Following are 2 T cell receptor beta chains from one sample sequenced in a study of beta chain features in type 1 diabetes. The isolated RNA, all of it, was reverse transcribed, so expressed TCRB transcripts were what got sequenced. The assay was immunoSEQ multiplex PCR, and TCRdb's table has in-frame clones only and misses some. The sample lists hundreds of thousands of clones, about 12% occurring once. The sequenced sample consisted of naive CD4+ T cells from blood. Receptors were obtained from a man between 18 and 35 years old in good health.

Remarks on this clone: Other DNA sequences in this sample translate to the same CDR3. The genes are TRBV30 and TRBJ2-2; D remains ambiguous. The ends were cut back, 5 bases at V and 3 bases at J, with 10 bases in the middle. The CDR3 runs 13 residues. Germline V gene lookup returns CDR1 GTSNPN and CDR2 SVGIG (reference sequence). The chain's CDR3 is CAWSVRYTGELFF. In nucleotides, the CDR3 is TGTGCCTGGTCGGTACGTTACACCGGGGAGCTGTTTTTT.

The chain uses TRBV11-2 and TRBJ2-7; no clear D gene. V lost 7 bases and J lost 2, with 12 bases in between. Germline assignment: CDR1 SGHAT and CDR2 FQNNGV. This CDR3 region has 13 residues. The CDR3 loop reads CASTGTRTYEQYF. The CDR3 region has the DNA TGTGCCAGCACAGGCACACGAACCTACGAGCAGTACTTC.